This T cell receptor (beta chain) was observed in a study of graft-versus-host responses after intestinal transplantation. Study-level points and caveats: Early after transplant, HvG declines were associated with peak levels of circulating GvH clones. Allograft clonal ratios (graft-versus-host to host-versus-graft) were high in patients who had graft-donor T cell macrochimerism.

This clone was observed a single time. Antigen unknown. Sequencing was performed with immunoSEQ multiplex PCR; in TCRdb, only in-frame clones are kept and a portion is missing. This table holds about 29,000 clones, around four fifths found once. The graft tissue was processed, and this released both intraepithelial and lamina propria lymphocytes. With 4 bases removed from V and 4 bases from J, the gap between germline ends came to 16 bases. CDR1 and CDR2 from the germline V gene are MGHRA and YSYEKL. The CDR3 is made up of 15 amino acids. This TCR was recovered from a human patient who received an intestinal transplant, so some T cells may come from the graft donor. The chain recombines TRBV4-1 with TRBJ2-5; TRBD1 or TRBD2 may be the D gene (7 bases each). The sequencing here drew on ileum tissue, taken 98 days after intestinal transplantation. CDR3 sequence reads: CASSPTPGGGETQYF. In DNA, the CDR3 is TGCGCCAGCAGCCCCACCCCAGGGGGGGGAGAGACCCAGTACTTC.